This record concerns one T cell receptor beta chain sequence. Only a few counts were recorded for this clone. No cognate antigen has been identified for it. No base qualities exist here, and no much larger clone lies one base off it. The V and J ends are trimmed by 2 bases and 4 bases, leaving 15 bases between them. Reading from cysteine to phenylalanine, the CDR3 counts 15 amino acids. The entry retains the CDR3 DNA only, 45 bases that are in frame from base 1. The germline V gene (reference sequence) provides CDR1 MNHEY and CDR2 SMNVEV. The sample is drawn from a study of CD8+ T cells in alopecia areata (dated by TCRdb to 2016 to 2019). At the level of the whole study: Treated patients were enrolled in an open-label pilot trial of oral tofacitinib at 5 to 10 mg twice daily for moderate-to-severe alopecia areata. Tofacitinib was given for 6 to 18 months, followed by 6 months of follow-up off drug to assess delayed response and recurrence. Human TCRbeta sequencing covered scalp tissue and sorted CD4+ and CD8+ peripheral blood T cells from patchy and totalis/universalis alopecia areata patients and healthy controls. immunoSEQ multiplex PCR using 35 Vbeta forward primers and 13 Jbeta reverse primers was used to amplify TCRbeta CDR3 regions. Biopsies were taken from tofacitinib-treated patients at baseline and at 4 and 24 weeks of treatment, and a later scalp biopsy was taken in several of the tofacitinib-treated patients. High-throughput TCRbeta sequencing was used to examine T cell clonal expansion in alopecia areata in both the C3H/HeJ mouse model and human patients. In treated patients, disease severity was measured using the SALT score, which gives the percentage of scalp surface area affected. Scalp clonality was compared across normal scalp (n=4), patchy alopecia areata scalp (n=8), and alopecia totalis/universalis scalp (n=8). RNA was extracted with the PAXgene miRNA kit for fixed scalp, the miRNeasy kit for PBMCs, and the RNeasy kit for mouse skin.

Interpreted using the paper, the treatment or condition label stands for: oral pan-JAK inhibitor, 5-10 mg twice daily. Lesional scalp punch biopsies and peripheral blood were obtained from alopecia areata patients. PBMCs were isolated by density centrifugation and stained for CD3, CD4 and CD8, and CD4+ and CD8+ T cells were sorted on a FACSAria. Results and caveats for the whole study, not just this receptor: During tofacitinib treatment, many expanded lesional clones stuck around in both scalp and blood, and this persistence may partly explain why relapse happens after treatment is stopped. With tofacitinib, both scalp clonality and the number of expanded CD8+ clones among the top 100 scalp clones went down significantly. Shared TCR sequences between patients were less evident than in mice, which may be partly attributable to HLA diversity in the patient population. Because the treated cohort was small and had only one nonresponder, larger studies are needed to examine links between baseline CD8+ expansion and response. Compared with normal scalp, lesional scalp, particularly in alopecia totalis/universalis, had higher clonality and more expanded CD8+ clones, which suggests antigenic drive. Resident alphabeta T cells in normal human skin are also sequenced, complicating scalp TCR repertoire analysis, unlike mouse skin dominated by gammadelta T cells.

Library preparation was by the immunoSEQ multiplex PCR assay. RNA was extracted from all samples and reverse transcribed into cDNA as template for TCR sequencing. First-strand cDNA was synthesized with SuperScript III using a 2:1 mix of oligo-dT and random hexamers. A synthetic immune receptor repertoire was used to assess amplification bias, and residual bias was removed computationally. In the source study's methods: After raw reads were preprocessed to remove errors, the CDR3 was defined following IMGT conventions as running from the conserved cysteine to phenylalanine. Clonality was computed as 1 minus the Shannon entropy, with the entropy normalized by log2 of the number of productive unique TCRs. Whether scalp clones were CD4 or CD8 was inferred by matching scalp TCRbeta sequences against CD4 and CD8 repertoires sorted from blood. TCRdb obtained this table from immuneACCESS and retained in-frame rearrangements with V and J assigned. These tables miss some clones; where compared with another copy, unresolved V genes account for less than half of the shortfall, and the remainder is unexplained. V and J calls and clone size follow that table, whereas D and trimming were derived from the DNA. The sample table records 180,000 or so clones; approximately 51% of these occur just once. The top ten hold roughly 9.1% of the sample.

The V and J genes are TRBV27 and TRBJ2-7; the D gene is perhaps TRBD2, from 6 matching bases. The sequence was obtained from a human donor with alopecia areata. Sequencing used CD8+ T cells sorted from blood, obtained around week 54, from a patient treated with tofacitinib. The CDR3 protein: CASSLISGVGYEQYF. The sequenced DNA: TGTGCCAGCAGTTTAATCTCGGGGGTCGGGTACGAGCAGTACTTC.